The subject of this entry is one TCR beta chain. This entry is derived from a study of blood T cell repertoires in COVID-19. Looking at the study overall: Italy, Spain and the United States were the sources of the convalescent and acute COVID-19 samples. PBMCs, B-cell-depleted T cells, or T cells provided the cDNA or gDNA that made up the material.

The authors' processing: It was from reference gene primer amplification that nucleated cell counts were estimated. Using immunoSEQ multiplex PCR, the repertoire was profiled, and TCRdb retains in-frame clones only, with some absent. V, J and clone size were drawn from that table, and D and trimming were deduced from the DNA. The sample records approximately 96,000 clones, about 88% being singletons. From germline, CDR1 is SQVTM and CDR2 ANQGSEA. J lost 2 bases, V lost 3 bases, and 8 bases had no gene match. The CDR3 has 15 amino acids. The TCR comes from a woman older than 75 with acute or convalescent COVID-19. The rearrangement joins TRBV29-1 to TRBJ2-3; 7 bases map to TRBD1. Source material: peripheral blood. The chain's CDR3 is CSVDLTGTHTDTQYF. The CDR3 bases are TGCAGCGTTGATCTGACAGGGACACACACAGATACGCAGTATTTT.